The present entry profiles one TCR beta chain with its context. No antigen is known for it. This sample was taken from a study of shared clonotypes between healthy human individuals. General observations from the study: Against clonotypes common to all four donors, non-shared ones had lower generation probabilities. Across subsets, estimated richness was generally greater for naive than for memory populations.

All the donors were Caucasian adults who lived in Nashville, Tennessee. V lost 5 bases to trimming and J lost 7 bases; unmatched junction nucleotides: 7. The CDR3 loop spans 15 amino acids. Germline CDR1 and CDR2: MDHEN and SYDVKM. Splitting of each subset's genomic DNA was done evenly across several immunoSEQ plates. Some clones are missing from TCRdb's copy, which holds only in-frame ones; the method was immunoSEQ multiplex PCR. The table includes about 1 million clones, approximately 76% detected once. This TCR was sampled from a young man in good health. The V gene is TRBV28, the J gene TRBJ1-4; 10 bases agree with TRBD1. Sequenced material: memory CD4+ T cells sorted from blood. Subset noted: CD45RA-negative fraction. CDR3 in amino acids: CASSARQGAGEKLFF. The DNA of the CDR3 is TGTGCCAGCAGTGCGCGACAGGGGGCCGGTGAAAAACTGTTTTTT.